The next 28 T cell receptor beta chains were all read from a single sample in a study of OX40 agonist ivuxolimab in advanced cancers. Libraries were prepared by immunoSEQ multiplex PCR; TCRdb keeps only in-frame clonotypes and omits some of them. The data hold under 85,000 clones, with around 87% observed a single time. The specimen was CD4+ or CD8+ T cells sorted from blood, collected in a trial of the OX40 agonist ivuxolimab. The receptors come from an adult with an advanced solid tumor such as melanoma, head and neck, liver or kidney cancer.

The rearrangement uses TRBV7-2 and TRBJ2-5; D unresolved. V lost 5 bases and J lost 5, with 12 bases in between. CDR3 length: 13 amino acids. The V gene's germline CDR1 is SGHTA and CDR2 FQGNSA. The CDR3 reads CASSTRVEETQYF. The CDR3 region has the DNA TGTGCCAGCAGCACCCGGGTAGAGGAGACCCAGTACTTC.

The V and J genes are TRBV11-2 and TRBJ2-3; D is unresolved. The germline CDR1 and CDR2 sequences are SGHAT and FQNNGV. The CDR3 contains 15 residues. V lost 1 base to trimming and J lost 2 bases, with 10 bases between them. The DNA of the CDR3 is TGTGCCAGCAGCTTAGTGGGCGGAAACACAGATACGCAGTATTTT. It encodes CASSLVGGNTDTQYF.

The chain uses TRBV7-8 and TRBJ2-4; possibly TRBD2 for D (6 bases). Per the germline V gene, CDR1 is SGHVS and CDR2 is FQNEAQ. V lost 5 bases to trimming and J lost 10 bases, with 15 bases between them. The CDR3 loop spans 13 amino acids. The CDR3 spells CASSAGDGGIQYF. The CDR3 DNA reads TGTGCCAGCAGCGCCGGGGACGGGGGTATTCAGTACTTC.

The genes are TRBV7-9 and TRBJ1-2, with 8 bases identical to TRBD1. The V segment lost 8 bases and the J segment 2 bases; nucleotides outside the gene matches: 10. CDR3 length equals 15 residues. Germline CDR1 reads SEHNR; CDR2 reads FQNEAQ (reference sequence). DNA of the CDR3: TGTGCCAGCCAAGCTTCAGGGGGCGCCAACTATGGCTACACCTTC. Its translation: CASQASGGANYGYTF.

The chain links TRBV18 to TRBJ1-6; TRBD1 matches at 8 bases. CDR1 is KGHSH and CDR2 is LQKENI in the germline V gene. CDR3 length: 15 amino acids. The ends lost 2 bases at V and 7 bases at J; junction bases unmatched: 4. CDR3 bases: TGTGCCAGCTCACCAGAAGCAGGGGGCAATTCACCCCTCCACTTT. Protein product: CASSPEAGGNSPLHF.

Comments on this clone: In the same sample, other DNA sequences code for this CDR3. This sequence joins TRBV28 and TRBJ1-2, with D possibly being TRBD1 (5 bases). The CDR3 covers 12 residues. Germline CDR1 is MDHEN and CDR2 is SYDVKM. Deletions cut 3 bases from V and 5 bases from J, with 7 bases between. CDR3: CASSLGGYGYTF. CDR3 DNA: TGTGCCAGCAGTTTGGGGGGGTATGGCTACACCTTC.

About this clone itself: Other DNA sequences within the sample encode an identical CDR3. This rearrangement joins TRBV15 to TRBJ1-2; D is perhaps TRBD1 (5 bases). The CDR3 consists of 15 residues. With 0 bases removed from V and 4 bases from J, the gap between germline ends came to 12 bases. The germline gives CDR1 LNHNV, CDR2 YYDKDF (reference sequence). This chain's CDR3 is CATSRDSQGSYGYTF. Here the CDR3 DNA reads TGTGCCACCAGCAGAGATTCGCAGGGATCCTATGGCTACACCTTC.

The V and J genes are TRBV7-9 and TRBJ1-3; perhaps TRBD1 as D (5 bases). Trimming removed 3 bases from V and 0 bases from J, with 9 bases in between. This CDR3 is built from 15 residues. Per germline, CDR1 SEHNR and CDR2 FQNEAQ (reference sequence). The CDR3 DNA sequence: TGTGCCAGCAGCTTGGGGACGAGCTCTGGAAACACCATATATTTT. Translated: CASSLGTSSGNTIYF.

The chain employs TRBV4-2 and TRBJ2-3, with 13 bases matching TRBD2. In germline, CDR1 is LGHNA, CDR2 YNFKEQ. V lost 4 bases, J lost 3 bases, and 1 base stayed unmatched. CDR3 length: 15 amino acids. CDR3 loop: CASSPGLAGTDTQYF. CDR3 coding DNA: TGTGCCAGCAGCCCGGGACTAGCGGGAACAGATACGCAGTATTTT.

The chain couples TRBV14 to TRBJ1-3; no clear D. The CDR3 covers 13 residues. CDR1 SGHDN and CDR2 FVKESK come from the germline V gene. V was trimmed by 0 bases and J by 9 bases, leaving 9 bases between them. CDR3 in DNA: TGTGCCAGCAGCCAAGATCTCGCGGGCACCATATATTTT. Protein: CASSQDLAGTIYF.

CDR3 coding DNA: TGTGCCAGCAGTCCGAACCTAGGTCATTCACCCCTCCACTTT. This sequence encodes CASSPNLGHSPLHF. The chain uses TRBV14 and TRBJ1-6; no reliable D call. Germline CDR1 SGHDN, CDR2 FVKESK. Between the trimmed V and J ends, which lost 6 bases and 8 bases, there was a span of 14 bases. The CDR3 runs to 14 residues.

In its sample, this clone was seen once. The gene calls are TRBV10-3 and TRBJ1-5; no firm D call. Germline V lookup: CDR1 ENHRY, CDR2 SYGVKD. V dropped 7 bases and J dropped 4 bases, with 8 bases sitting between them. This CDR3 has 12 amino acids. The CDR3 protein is CAINSENQPQHF. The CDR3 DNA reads TGTGCCATCAATTCGGAGAATCAGCCCCAGCATTTT.

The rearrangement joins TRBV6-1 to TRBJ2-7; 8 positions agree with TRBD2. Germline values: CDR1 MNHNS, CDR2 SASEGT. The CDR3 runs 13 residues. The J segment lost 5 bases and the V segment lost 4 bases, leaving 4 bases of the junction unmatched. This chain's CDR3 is CASSAAGGDEQYV. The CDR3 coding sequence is TGTGCCAGCAGTGCTGCCGGGGGGGACGAGCAGTACGTC.

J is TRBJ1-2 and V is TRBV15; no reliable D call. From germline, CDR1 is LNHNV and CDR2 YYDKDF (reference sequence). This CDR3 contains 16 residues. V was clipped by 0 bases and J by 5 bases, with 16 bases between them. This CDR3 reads CATSRDLGRLRYGYTF. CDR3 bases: TGTGCCACCAGCAGAGATTTGGGCCGGCTTCGATATGGCTACACCTTC.

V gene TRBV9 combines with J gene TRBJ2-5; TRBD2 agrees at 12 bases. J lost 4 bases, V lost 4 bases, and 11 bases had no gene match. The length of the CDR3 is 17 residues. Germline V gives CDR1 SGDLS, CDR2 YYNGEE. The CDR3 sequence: CASSMGLAGSLGETQYF. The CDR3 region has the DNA TGTGCCAGCAGCATGGGACTAGCGGGCTCCTTGGGAGAGACCCAGTACTTC.

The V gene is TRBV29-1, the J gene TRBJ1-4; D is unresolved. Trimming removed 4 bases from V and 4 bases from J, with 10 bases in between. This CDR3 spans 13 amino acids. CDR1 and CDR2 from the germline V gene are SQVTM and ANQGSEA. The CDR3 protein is CSVGEGVNEKLFF. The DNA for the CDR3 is TGCAGCGTTGGTGAGGGAGTTAATGAAAAACTGTTTTTT.

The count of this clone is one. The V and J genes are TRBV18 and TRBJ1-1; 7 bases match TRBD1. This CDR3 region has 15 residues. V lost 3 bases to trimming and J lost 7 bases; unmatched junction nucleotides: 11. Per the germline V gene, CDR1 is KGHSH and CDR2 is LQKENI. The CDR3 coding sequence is TGTGCCAGCTCACCTCAGAAAGGGGGCTCCTATGAAGCTTTCTTT. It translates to CASSPQKGGSYEAFF.

Here the CDR3 DNA reads TGTGCCAGCAGCGTAGAGGGGGGTAGGCTTGCAGATACGCAGTATTTT. As protein: CASSVEGGRLADTQYF. The chain is built from TRBV9 and TRBJ2-3; the D gene could be TRBD1 or TRBD2 (6 bases each). The V gene's germline CDR1 is SGDLS and CDR2 YYNGEE. The V end was cut by 0 bases, the J end by 4 bases, with 15 bases between. The CDR3 is 16 amino acids.

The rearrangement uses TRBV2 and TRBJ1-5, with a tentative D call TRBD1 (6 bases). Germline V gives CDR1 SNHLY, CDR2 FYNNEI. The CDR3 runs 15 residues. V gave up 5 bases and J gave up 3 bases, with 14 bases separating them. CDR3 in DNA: TGTGCCAGCAGTAGGCAGGGGAGGGACAATCAGCCCCAGCATTTT. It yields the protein CASSRQGRDNQPQHF.

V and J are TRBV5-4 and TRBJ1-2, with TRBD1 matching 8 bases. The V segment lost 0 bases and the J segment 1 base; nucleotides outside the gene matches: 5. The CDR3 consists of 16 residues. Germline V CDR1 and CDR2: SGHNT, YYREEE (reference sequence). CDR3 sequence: CASSLAGTGYNYGYTF. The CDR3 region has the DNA TGTGCCAGCAGCTTGGCGGGGACAGGATATAACTATGGCTACACCTTC.

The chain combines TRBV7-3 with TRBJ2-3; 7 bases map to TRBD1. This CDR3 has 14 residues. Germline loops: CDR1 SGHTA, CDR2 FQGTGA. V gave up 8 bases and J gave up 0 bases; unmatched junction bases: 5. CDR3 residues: CASRPGGSTDTQYF. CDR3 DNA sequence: TGTGCCAGCCGGCCAGGGGGTAGCACAGATACGCAGTATTTT.

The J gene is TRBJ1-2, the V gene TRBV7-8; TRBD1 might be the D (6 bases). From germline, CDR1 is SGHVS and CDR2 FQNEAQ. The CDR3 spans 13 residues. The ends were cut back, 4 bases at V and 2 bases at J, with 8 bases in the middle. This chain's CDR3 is CASSSGQNYGYTF. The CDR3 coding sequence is TGTGCCAGCAGCTCCGGACAGAACTATGGCTACACCTTC.

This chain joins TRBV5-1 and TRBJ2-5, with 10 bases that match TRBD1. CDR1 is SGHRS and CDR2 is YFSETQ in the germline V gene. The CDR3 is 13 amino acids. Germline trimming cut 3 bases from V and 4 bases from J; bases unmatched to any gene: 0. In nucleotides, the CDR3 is TGCGCCAGCAGCTGGACAGGGGGAGAGACCCAGTACTTC. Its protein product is CASSWTGGETQYF. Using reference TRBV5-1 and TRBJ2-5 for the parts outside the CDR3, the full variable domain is KAGVTQTPRYLIKTRGQQVTLSCSPISGHRSVSWYQQTPGQGLQFLFEYFSETQRNKGNFPGRFSGRQFSNSRSEMNVSTLELGDSALYLCASSWTGGETQYFGPGTRLLVL.

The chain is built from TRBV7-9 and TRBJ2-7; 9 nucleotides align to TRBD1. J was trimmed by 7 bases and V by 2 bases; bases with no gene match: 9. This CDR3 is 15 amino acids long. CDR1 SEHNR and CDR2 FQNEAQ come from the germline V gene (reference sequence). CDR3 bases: TGTGCCAGCAGCTTATCGGGACAGGGACACTGGGAGCAGTACTTC. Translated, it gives CASSLSGQGHWEQYF. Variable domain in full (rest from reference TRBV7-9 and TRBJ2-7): DTGVSQNPRHKITKRGQNVTFRCDPISEHNRLYWYRQTLGQGPEFLTYFQNEAQLEKSRLLSDRFSAERPKGSFSTLEIQRTEQGDSAMYLCASSLSGQGHWEQYFGPGTRLTVT.

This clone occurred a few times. As DNA, the CDR3 is TGTGCCAGCAGCGTAGGGGGTCCGAATTCACCCCTCCACTTT. Translated: CASSVGGPNSPLHF. The chain has TRBV9 and TRBJ1-6; D is uncertain. V lost 0 bases, J lost 7 bases, and 8 bases lay in between. Looked up from germline, CDR1 is SGDLS and CDR2 is YYNGEE. The CDR3 covers 14 residues.

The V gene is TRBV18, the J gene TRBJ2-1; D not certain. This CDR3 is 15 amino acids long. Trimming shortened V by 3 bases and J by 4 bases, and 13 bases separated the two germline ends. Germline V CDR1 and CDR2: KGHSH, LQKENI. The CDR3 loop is CASSPSEGSYNEQFF. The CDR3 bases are TGTGCCAGCTCACCTTCGGAAGGTTCTTACAATGAGCAGTTCTTC. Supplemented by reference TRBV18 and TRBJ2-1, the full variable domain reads NAGVMQNPRHLVRRRGQEARLRCSPMKGHSHVYWYRQLPEEGLKFMVYLQKENIIDESGMPKERFSAEFPKEGPSILRIQQVVRGDSAAYFCASSPSEGSYNEQFFGPGTRLTVL.

The DNA for the CDR3 is TGTGCCAGCAGCCTCCGGGACGGATATGGCTACACCTTC. It codes for CASSLRDGYGYTF. This rearrangement joins TRBV5-6 to TRBJ1-2, with D possibly matching TRBD1 (5 bases). CDR1 and CDR2 from the germline V gene are SGHDT and YYEEEE. The V end was cut by 4 bases, the J end by 5 bases, with 12 bases between. The CDR3 is made up of 13 amino acids.

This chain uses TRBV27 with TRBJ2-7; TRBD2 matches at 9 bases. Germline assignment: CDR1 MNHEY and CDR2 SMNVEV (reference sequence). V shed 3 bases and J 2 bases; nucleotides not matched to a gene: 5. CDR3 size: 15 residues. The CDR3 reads CASSFGSGGAYEQYF. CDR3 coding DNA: TGTGCCAGCAGTTTTGGTAGCGGGGGCGCCTACGAGCAGTACTTC.